This TCR beta chain was sequenced during a study of neurological immune-mediated disorders. By 5'RACE with 10-nucleotide random UMIs, the cDNA was made. Via MiXCR, TCRdb re-called the 5' RACE reads, giving one row per CDR3 protein. The sample holds about 70,000 distinct CDR3 sequences, 3.2% seen once. There are many counts of this clonotype. The antigen is unknown. Study outcomes and limitations: The expanded clones of different subjects shared no CDR3 amino acid sequences (suggesting private repertoires in all groups). Phylogenetic grouping assigned the repertoires of 18 of 34 multiple sclerosis patients to a single cluster of related CDR3 sequences. This cluster may be a repertoire-level signature.

Per germline, CDR1 SGDLS and CDR2 YYNGEE. The germline V and J ends were trimmed by 0 bases and 8 bases, with 12 bases remaining between them. The CDR3 loop spans 14 amino acids. Unsorted libraries were generated from 2 million PBMCs held at -80 degrees C. The receptor was isolated from a woman between 45 and 60 years old with multiple sclerosis. Sequences were obtained from PBMCs. The rearrangement joins TRBV9 to TRBJ2-1, with D possibly TRBD2 on 5 matching bases. The CDR3 DNA reads TGTGCCAGCAGCGTAGAGGTAGGGCGGGATGAGCAGTTCTTC. Translated: CASSVEVGRDEQFF.